The entry below describes one T cell receptor beta chain. Its antigen is unknown. This sample was taken from a study of T-cell memory formation after mild COVID-19. General study results and limits: Second-wave clones with a day 37 peak had unconfirmed SARS-CoV-2 specificity. Pre-infection memory harbored some responding clones, suggesting cross-reactive memory joined. Researchers report contracting CD4+ clones mostly in CM and EM, with CD8+ clones in EMRA.

The length of the CDR3 is 14 residues. CDR1 is DFQATT, CDR2 SNEGSKA, per germline (reference sequence). V was pared by 1 base and J by 8 bases, with 16 bases between. TCR alpha and TCR beta cDNA libraries carrying sample barcodes and UMIs came from 5'RACE with constant-segment primers. TCRdb re-called the 5' RACE reads through MiXCR, storing one row per CDR3 protein. This sample has roughly 340,000 distinct CDR3 sequences; 20% to 25% occur once, and the top ten carry 21%. The genes are TRBV20-1 and TRBJ2-3, with D hard to call. The source material was PBMCs or a T cell subset sorted from them (not recorded which). The origin of this receptor is a young man who had mild COVID-19 (a few samples of this study predate the infection). Cell type and time point are not known. DNA of the CDR3: TGCAGTGCTAGAGTCCCCAACTTACGGTTTACGCAGTATTTT. Protein product: CSARVPNLRFTQYF.